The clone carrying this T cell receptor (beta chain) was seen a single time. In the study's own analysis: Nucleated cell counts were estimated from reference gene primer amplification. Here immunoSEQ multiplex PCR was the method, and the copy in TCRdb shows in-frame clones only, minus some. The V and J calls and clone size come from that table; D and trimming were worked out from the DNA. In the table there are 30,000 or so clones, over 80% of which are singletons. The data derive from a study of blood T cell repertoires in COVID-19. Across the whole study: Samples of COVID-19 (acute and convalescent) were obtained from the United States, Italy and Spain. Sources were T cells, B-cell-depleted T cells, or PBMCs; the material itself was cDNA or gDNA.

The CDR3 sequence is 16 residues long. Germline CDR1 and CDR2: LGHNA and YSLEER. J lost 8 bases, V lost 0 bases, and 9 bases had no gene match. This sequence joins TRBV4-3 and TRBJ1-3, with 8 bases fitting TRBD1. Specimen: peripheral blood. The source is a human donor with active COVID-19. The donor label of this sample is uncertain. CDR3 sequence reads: CASSQDFRQGSYTIYF. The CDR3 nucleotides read TGCGCCAGCAGCCAAGATTTTAGACAGGGGTCGTACACCATATATTTT.